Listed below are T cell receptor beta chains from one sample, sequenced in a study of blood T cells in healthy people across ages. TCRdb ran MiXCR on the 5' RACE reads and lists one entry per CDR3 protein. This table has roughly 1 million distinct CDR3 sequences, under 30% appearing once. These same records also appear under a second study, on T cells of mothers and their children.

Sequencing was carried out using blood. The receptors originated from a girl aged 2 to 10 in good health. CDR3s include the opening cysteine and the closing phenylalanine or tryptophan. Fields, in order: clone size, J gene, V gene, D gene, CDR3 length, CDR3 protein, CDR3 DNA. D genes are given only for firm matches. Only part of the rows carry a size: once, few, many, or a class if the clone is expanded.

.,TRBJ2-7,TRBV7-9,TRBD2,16,CASSVGRTSGTYEQYF,TGTGCCAGCAGCGTAGGGAGGACTAGCGGGACCTACGAGCAGTACTTC
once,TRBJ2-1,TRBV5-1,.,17,CASSLDLLASWIGEQFF,TGCGCCAGCAGCTTGGACCTTCTAGCGTCCTGGATAGGTGAGCAGTTCTTC
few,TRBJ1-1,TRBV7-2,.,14,CASSLPSKRGAAFF,TGTGCCAGCAGCTTACCCTCCAAACGAGGGGCGGCTTTCTTT
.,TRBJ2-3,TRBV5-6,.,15,CASSSWLDSTDTQYF,TGTGCCAGCAGCTCTTGGCTCGACAGCACAGATACGCAGTATTTT
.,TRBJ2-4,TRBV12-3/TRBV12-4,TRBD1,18,CASRQNSRGKVAKNIQYF,TGTGCCAGCAGGCAGAATAGCAGGGGGAAGGTGGCCAAAAACATTCAGTACTTC
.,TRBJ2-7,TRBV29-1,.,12,CSVDTGPHEQYF,TGCAGCGTTGATACAGGGCCCCACGAGCAGTACTTC
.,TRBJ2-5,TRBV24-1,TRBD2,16,CATSDASWREGETQYF,TGTGCCACCAGTGACGCGAGCTGGCGGGAGGGCGAGACCCAGTACTTC
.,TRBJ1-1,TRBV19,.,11,CASWRWTEAFF,TGTGCCAGTTGGCGCTGGACTGAAGCTTTCTTT
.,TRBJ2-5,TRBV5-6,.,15,CASRPRGRARETQYF,TGTGCCAGCAGACCCCGGGGGCGGGCGCGGGAGACCCAGTACTTC
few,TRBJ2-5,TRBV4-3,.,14,CASHSRGREETQYF,TGCGCCAGCCATAGTCGAGGGCGTGAAGAGACCCAGTACTTC
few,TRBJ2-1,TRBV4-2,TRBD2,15,CASSQGEGPYNEQFF,TGTGCCAGCAGCCAAGGGGAGGGCCCCTACAATGAGCAGTTCTTC
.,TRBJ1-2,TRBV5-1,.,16,CASSLAGHIANYGYTF,TGCGCCAGCAGCTTGGCGGGGCATATTGCTAACTATGGCTACACCTTC
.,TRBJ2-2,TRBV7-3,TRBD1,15,CASSLSGTGAGELFF,TGTGCCAGCAGCTTAAGTGGGACAGGGGCCGGGGAGCTATTTTTT
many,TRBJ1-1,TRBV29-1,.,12,CSVEGMNTEAFF,TGCAGCGTTGAGGGAATGAACACTGAAGCTTTCTTT
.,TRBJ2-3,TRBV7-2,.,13,CASSLAVEATQYF,TGTGCCAGCAGCTTAGCTGTGGAAGCTACGCAGTATTTT
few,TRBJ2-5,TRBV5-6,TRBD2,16,CASSLGRGGYQETQYF,TGTGCCAGCAGCTTGGGTCGGGGGGGGTACCAAGAGACCCAGTACTTC
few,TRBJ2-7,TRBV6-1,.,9,CASSDEQYF,TGTGCCAGCAGTGACGAGCAGTACTTC
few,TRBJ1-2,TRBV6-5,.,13,CASSLGQHYGYTF,TGTGCCAGCAGTCTTGGACAACACTATGGCTACACCTTC
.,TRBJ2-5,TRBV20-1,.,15,CSAGFGARFQETQYF,TGCAGTGCTGGCTTTGGTGCAAGGTTCCAAGAGACCCAGTACTTC
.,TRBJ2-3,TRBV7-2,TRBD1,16,CASSLGGQGRTDTQYF,TGTGCCAGCAGCTTAGGGGGACAGGGGCGGACAGATACGCAGTATTTT
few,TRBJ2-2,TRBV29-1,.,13,CSVAGWNTGELFF,TGCAGCGTCGCAGGGTGGAACACCGGGGAGCTGTTTTTT
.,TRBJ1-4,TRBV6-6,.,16,CASSYWLPATNEKLFF,TGTGCCAGCAGTTACTGGTTACCCGCAACTAATGAAAAACTGTTTTTT
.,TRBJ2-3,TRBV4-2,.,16,CVSSQEPDRRGDTQYF,TGTGTCAGCAGCCAAGAGCCAGACAGGCGAGGAGATACGCAGTATTTT
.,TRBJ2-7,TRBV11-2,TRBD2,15,CASSFPGLASYEQYF,TGTGCCAGCAGCTTCCCGGGACTAGCCTCCTACGAGCAGTACTTC
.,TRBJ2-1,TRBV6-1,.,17,CASSPGLDHGPYNEQFF,TGTGCCAGCAGCCCGGGGTTAGATCACGGGCCCTACAATGAGCAGTTCTTC
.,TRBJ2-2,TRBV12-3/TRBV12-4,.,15,CATRGSWGNTGELFF,TGTGCCACCCGGGGCTCTTGGGGTAACACCGGGGAGCTGTTTTTT
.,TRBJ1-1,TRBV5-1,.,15,CASSLYSGRDTEAFF,TGCGCCAGCAGCTTGTATTCGGGGAGGGACACTGAAGCTTTCTTT
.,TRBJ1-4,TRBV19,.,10,CASIDEKLFF,TGTGCCAGTATCGATGAAAAACTGTTTTTT
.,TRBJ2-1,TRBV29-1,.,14,CSVIARQADNEQFF,TGCAGCGTTATAGCTCGACAGGCTGACAATGAGCAGTTCTTC
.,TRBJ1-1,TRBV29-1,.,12,CSVGGENTEAFF,TGCAGCGTTGGGGGTGAGAACACTGAAGCTTTCTTT
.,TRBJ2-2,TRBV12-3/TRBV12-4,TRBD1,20,CASTGYPGQGVLLNTGELFF,TGTGCCAGCACGGGGTACCCGGGACAGGGGGTCCTACTGAACACCGGGGAGCTGTTTTTT
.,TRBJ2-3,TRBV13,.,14,CASSLVIRTDTQYF,TGTGCCAGCAGCTTAGTAATTAGGACAGATACGCAGTATTTT
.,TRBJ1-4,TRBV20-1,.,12,CSACWIPEKLFF,TGCAGTGCGTGTTGGATTCCTGAAAAACTGTTTTTT
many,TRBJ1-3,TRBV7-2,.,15,CASGQQGTSGNTIYF,TGTGCCAGCGGCCAACAGGGAACTTCTGGAAACACCATATATTTT
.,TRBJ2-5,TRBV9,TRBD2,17,CASSQSASGSVWETQYF,TGTGCCAGCAGCCAAAGTGCTAGCGGGAGTGTCTGGGAGACCCAGTACTTC
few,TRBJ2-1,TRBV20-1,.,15,CSARDQPPGYNEQFF,TGCAGTGCTAGAGATCAACCGCCCGGATACAATGAGCAGTTCTTC
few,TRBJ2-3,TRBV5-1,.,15,CASSFGGPLTDTQYF,TGCGCCAGCAGCTTTGGGGGCCCTCTAACAGATACGCAGTATTTT
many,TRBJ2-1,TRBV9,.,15,CASSAGGSSYNEQFF,TGTGCCAGCAGCGCCGGAGGGAGCTCCTACAATGAGCAGTTCTTC
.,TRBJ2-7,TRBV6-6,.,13,CASSPDSRGEQYF,TGTGCCAGCAGTCCGGACAGTCGGGGCGAGCAGTACTTC
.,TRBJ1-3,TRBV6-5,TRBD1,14,CASSRTGIGNTIYF,TGTGCCAGCAGCCGGACAGGAATTGGAAACACCATATATTTT
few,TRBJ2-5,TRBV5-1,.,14,CASSRDGVQETQYF,TGCGCCAGCAGCCGGGACGGTGTCCAAGAGACCCAGTACTTC
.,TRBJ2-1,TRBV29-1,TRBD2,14,CSVEVREGLNEQFF,TGCAGCGTTGAGGTGCGGGAGGGCCTCAATGAGCAGTTCTTC
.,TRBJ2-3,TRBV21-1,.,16,CASSNLAGGRTDTQYF,TGTGCCAGCAGCAACCTAGCGGGGGGTCGGACAGATACGCAGTATTTT
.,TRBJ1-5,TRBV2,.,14,CASSREGALQPQHF,TGTGCCAGCAGTCGGGAAGGAGCACTTCAGCCCCAGCATTTT
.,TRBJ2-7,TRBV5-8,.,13,CASSLLRMGEQYF,TGTGCCAGCAGCTTGTTGAGGATGGGCGAGCAGTACTTC
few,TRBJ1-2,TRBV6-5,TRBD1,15,CASSYSRTGREGYTF,TGTGCCAGCAGTTACTCGAGGACAGGGAGGGAGGGCTACACCTTC
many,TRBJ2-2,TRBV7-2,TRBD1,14,CASSRQGNTGELFF,TGTGCCAGCAGTCGACAGGGTAACACCGGGGAGCTGTTTTTT
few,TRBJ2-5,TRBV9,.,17,CASSPGGAPGSVETQCF,TGTGCCAGCAGCCCCGGGGGCGCCCCGGGGAGTGTCGAGACCCAGTGCTTC
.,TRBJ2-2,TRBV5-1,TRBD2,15,CASRVTSGLNGELFF,TGCGCCAGCAGGGTGACTAGCGGATTGAACGGGGAGCTGTTTTTT
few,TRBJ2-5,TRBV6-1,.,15,CASSFRTGWGETQYF,TGTGCCAGCAGTTTCCGAACGGGGTGGGGGGAGACCCAGTACTTC
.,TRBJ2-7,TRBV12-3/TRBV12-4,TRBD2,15,CASSLRAGGSYEQYF,TGTGCCAGCAGTTTGCGAGCGGGGGGTTCCTACGAGCAGTACTTC
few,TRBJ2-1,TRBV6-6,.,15,CASSYVRAGGNEQFF,TGTGCCAGCAGTTACGTCCGTGCTGGTGGGAATGAGCAGTTCTTC
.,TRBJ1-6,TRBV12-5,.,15,CASGFTDRKNSPLHF,TGTGCTAGTGGTTTTACTGACAGGAAAAATTCACCCCTCCACTTT
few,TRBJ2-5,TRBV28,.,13,CASSWVRHTERYF,TGTGCCAGCAGTTGGGTCCGGCACACGGAGCGGTACTTC